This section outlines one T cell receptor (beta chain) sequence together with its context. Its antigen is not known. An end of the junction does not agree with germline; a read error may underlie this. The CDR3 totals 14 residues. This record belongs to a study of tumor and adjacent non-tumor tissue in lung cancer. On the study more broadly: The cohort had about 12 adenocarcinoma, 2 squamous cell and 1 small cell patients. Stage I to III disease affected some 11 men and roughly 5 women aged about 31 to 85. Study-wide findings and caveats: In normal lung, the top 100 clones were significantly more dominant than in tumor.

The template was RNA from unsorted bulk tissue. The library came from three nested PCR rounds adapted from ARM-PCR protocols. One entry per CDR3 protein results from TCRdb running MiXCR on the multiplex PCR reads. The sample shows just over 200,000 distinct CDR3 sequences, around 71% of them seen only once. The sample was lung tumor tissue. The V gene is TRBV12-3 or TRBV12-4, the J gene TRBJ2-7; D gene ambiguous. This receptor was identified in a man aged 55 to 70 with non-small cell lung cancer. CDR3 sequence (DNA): TGTGACAGCAGTTCGTTAGCTGCCTACTACGAGCAGTACTTC. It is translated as CDSSSLAAYYEQYF.